This T cell receptor beta chain was retrieved from a study of shared clonotypes between healthy human individuals. Study-wide context: The plates for each donor numbered three CD4 naive, three CD4 memory, two CD8 naive and one CD8 memory. Study conclusions and caveats: Relative to memory subsets, naive subsets generally showed larger estimated richness.

Measured with immunoSEQ multiplex PCR; TCRdb has only the in-frame clones, and not every one. The table lists some 1 million clones, about 75% of them singletons. For this clone: Its matching antigen is unknown.

Material: memory CD4+ T cells sorted from blood. Indicated subset: CD45RA-negative fraction. The sequence was collected from a man younger than 35 in good health.

The CDR3 region is CASSSTGELERGYTF. The CDR3 bases are TGTGCCAGCAGTTCGACAGGGGAATTAGAGAGGGGCTACACCTTC. The J gene is TRBJ1-2, the V gene TRBV6-5; 8 bases map to TRBD1. Losses at the gene ends were 4 bases for V and 8 bases for J; bases not matched to a gene: 12. The CDR3 consists of 15 residues. Germline-derived CDR1 and CDR2 are MNHEY and SVGAGI.